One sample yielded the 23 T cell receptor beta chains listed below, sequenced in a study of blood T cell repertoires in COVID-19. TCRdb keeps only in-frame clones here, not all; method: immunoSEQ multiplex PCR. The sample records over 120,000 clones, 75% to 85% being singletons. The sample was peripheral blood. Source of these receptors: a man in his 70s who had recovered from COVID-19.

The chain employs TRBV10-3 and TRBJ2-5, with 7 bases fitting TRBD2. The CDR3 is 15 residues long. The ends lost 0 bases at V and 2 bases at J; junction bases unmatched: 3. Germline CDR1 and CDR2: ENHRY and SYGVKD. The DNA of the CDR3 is TGTGCCATCAGTGAGTCCGACGGGAGGCAAGAGACCCAGTACTTC. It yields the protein CAISESDGRQETQYF.

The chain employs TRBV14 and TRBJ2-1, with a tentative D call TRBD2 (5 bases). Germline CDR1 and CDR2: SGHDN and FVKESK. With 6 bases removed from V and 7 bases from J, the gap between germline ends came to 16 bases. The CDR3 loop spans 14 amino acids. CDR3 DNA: TGTGCCAGCAGTCCGACGGGCCAGCGGAATGAGCAGTTCTTC. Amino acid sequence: CASSPTGQRNEQFF.

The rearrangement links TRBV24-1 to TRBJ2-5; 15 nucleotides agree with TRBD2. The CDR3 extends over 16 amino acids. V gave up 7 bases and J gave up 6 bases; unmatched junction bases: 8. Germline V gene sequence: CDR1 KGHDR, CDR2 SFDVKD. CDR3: CATSRTSGRAWKTQYF. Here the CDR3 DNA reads TGTGCCACCAGCCGGACTAGCGGGAGGGCCTGGAAGACCCAGTACTTC.

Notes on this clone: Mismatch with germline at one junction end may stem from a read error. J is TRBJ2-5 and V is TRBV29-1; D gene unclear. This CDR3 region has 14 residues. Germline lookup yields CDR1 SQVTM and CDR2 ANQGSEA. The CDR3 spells CSVEDWLNQETQYF. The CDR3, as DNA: TGCAGCGTAGAAGACTGGCTTAATCAAGAGACCCAGTACTTC.

The CDR3 coding sequence is TGTGCCAGCAGCACGACTAGCGGGAGCCACGAGCAGTACTTC. The encoded protein is CASSTTSGSHEQYF. The chain is built from TRBV11-2 and TRBJ2-7; 12 positions match TRBD2. This CDR3 has 14 residues. V shed 5 bases, J shed 5 bases, and the junction held 4 bases outside the gene matches. Germline lookup yields CDR1 SGHAT and CDR2 FQNNGV.

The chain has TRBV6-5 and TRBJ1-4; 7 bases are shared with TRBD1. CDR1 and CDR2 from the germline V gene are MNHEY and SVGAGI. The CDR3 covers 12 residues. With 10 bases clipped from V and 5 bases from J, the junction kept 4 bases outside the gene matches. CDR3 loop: CATMDRNEKLFF. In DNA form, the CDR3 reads TGTGCCACCATGGACAGGAATGAAAAACTGTTTTTT.

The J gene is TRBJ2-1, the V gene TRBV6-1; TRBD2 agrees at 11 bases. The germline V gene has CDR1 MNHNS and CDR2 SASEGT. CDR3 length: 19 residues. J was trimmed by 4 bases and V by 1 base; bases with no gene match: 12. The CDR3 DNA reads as TGTGCCAGCAGTGAAGGAGGACTAGCGGGCGACCGAAAATACAATGAGCAGTTCTTC. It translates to CASSEGGLAGDRKYNEQFF.

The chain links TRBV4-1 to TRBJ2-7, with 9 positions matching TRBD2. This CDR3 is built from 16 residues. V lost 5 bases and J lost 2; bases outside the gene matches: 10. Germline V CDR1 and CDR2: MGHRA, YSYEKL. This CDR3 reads CASSYQPPSGTYEQYF. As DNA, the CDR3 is TGCGCCAGCAGCTATCAACCCCCTAGCGGGACCTACGAGCAGTACTTC.

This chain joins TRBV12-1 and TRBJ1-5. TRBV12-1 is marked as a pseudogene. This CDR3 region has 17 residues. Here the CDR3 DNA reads TGTGCCAGCAGCCGGAGGGAGGGGATATATAGCAATCAGCCCCAGCATTTT. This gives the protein CASSRREGIYSNQPQHF.

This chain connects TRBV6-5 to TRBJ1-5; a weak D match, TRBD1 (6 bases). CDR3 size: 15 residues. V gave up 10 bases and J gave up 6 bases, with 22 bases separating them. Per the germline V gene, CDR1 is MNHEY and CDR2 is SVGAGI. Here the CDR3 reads CATSLGGGGSQPQHF. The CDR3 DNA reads TGTGCCACCTCGCTTGGGGGAGGGGGGTCTCAGCCCCAGCATTTT.

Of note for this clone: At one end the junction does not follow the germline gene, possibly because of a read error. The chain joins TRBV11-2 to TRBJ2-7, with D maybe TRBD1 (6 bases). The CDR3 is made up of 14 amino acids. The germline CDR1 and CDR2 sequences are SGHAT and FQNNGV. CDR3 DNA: TGTGCCAGCAGCGCTGCCTTGACAGGATCATCCCTTTGGTTC. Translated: CASSAALTGSSLWF.

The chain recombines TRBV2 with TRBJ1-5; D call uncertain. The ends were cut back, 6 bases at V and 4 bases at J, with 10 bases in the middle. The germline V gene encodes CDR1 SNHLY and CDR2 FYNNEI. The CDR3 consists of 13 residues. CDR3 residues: CASRQYTNQPQHF. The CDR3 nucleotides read TGTGCCAGCAGACAGTATACGAATCAGCCCCAGCATTTT.

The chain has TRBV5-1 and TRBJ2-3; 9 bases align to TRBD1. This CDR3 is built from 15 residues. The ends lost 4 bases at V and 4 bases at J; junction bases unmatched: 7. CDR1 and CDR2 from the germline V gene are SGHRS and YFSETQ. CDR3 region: CASSRRDRVPDTQYF. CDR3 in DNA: TGCGCCAGCAGCCGCCGGGACAGGGTCCCAGATACGCAGTATTTT. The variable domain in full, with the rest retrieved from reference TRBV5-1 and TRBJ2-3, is KAGVTQTPRYLIKTRGQQVTLSCSPISGHRSVSWYQQTPGQGLQFLFEYFSETQRNKGNFPGRFSGRQFSNSRSEMNVSTLELGDSALYLCASSRRDRVPDTQYFGPGTRLTVL.

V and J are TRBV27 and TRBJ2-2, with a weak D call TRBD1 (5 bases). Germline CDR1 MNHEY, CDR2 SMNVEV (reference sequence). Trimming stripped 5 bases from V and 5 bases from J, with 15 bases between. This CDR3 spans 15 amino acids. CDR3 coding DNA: TGTGCCAGCAGTCCCCAACCGACAGTAACCGGGGAGCTGTTTTTT. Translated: CASSPQPTVTGELFF.

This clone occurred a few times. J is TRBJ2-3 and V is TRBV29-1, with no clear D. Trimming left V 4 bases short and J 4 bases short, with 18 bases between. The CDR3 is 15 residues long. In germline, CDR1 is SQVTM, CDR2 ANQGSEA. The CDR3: CSVGEVASAADTQYF. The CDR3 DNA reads TGCAGCGTTGGCGAGGTGGCGAGCGCAGCAGATACGCAGTATTTT.

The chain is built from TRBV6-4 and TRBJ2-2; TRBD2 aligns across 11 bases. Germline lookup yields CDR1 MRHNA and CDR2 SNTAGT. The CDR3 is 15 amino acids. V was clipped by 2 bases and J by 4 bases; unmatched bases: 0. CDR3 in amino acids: CASSDTSGSTGELFF. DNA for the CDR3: TGTGCCAGCAGTGACACTAGCGGGAGCACCGGGGAGCTGTTTTTT.

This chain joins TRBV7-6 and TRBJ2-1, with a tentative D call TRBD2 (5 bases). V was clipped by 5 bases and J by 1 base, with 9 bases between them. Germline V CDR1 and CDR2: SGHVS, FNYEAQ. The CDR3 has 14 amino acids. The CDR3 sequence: CASSHGISYNEQFF. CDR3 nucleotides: TGTGCCAGCAGCCACGGGATTTCCTACAATGAGCAGTTCTTC.

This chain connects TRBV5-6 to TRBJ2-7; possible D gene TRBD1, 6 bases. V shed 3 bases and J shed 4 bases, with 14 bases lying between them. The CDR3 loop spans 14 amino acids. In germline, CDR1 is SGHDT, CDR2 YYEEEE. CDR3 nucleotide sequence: TGTGCCAGCAGCTATATAGGGGGTGGGTACGAGCAGTACTTC. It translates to CASSYIGGGYEQYF.

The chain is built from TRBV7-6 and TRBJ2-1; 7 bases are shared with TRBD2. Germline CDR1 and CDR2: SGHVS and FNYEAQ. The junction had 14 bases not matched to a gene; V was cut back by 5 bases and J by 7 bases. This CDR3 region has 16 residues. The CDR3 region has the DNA TGTGCCAGCAGCGACCAAGCGGGGCCTATGGTAAATGAGCAGTTCTTC. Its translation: CASSDQAGPMVNEQFF.

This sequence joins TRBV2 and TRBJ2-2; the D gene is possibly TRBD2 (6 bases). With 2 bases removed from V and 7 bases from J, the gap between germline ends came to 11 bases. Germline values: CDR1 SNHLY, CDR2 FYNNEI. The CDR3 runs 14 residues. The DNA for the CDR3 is TGTGCCAGCAGTGAACCAGGGAGGAACGGGGAGCTGTTTTTT. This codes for CASSEPGRNGELFF.

The CDR3 nucleotides read TGCGCCAGCAGCCAAGATTTTGGGGCTCGTGGGGCCAACGTCCTGACTTTC. It codes for CASSQDFGARGANVLTF. This rearrangement joins TRBV4-1 to TRBJ2-6, with TRBD1 as a possible D gene (5 bases). Germline V gene lookup returns CDR1 MGHRA and CDR2 YSYEKL. The V gene lost 0 bases and the J gene lost 3 bases, with 12 bases spanning the gap. The CDR3 has 17 residues.

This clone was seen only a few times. DNA for the CDR3: TGCGCCAGCAGCACGTCGCTAGCGGGATTGTCCTACAATGAGCAGTTCTTC. It is translated as CASSTSLAGLSYNEQFF. The chain couples TRBV5-1 to TRBJ2-1, with 9 bases that match TRBD2. V shed 4 bases and J 1 base; nucleotides not matched to a gene: 9. CDR3 length equals 17 residues. The germline CDR1 and CDR2 sequences are SGHRS and YFSETQ.

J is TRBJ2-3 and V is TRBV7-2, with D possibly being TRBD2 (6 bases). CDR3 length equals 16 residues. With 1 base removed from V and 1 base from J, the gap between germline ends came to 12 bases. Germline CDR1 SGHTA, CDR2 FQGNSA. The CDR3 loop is CASSLVAGLRTDTQYF. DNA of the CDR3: TGTGCCAGCAGCTTAGTCGCGGGACTCCGCACAGATACGCAGTATTTT.